This T cell receptor beta chain originates from a study of cytomegalovirus exposure and HLA in healthy donors. Regarding the study as a whole: Reportedly, diagnosis of cytomegalovirus status by the classifier showed high specificity and sensitivity. Testing in vitro showed a few CMV-associated chains specific for CMV antigens. Many donors shared some public TCRs, even though most TCR sequences were rare. TCR beta chains numbering roughly 150 were designated cytomegalovirus-associated.

Sequenced by immunoSEQ multiplex PCR; TCRdb stores in-frame clones only, minus some. The sample has under 100,000 clones, about 95% seen once; the top ten hold approximately 1.2%. In the case of this clone: Its antigen remains unknown.

Germline V gene lookup returns CDR1 ENHRY and CDR2 SYGVKD. V was clipped by 7 bases and J by 6 bases; unmatched bases: 5. The CDR3 has 13 residues. The chain combines TRBV10-3 with TRBJ2-1; 8 bases map to TRBD1. The sample consisted of PBMCs. The source is a woman aged 18-29 years in good health and CMV-seronegative. CDR3 DNA sequence: TGTGCCATCACCCTAGGACAGGGCAATGAGCAGTTCTTC. This encodes CAITLGQGNEQFF.